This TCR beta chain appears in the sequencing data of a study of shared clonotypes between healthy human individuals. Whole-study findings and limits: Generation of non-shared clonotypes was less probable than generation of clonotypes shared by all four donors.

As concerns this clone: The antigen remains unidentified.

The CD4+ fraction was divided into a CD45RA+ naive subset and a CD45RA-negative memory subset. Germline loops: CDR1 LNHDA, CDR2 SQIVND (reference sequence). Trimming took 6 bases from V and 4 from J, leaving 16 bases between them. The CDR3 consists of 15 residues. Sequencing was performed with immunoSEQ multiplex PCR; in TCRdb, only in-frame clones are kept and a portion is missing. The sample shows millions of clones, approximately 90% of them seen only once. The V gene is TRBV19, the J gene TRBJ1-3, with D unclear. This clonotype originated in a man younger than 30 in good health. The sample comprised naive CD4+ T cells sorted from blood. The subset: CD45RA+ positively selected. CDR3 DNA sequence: TGTGCCAGTAGCGTACAAGGAATGCCCGGAAACACCATATATTTT. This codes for CASSVQGMPGNTIYF.